The 30 T cell receptor beta chains given below trace back to one sample, sequenced in a study of cytomegalovirus exposure and HLA in healthy donors. Profiling relied on immunoSEQ multiplex PCR, and the TCRdb table lists in-frame clones only, not all of them. The sample holds about 44,000 clones; over 85% are singletons and the top ten take around 2.1%. Sequenced: PBMCs. Receptors were obtained from a woman aged 18-35 years in good health and CMV-seronegative.

The chain carries TRBV2 and TRBJ2-1, with D unresolved. The germline gives CDR1 SNHLY, CDR2 FYNNEI. The CDR3 is 11 amino acids. The V end lost 6 bases, the J end lost 7 bases, and 7 bases lay between the germline ends. The CDR3 is CASSLVNEQFF. In nucleotides, the CDR3 is TGTGCCAGCAGCCTAGTGAATGAGCAGTTCTTC.

J is TRBJ2-3 and V is TRBV2; TRBD2 aligns across 12 bases. CDR1 SNHLY and CDR2 FYNNEI come from the germline V gene. J lost 3 bases, V lost 6 bases, and 10 bases had no gene match. This CDR3 has 17 residues. The CDR3 protein is CASREWTSGMPTDTQYF. Written as DNA, the CDR3 is TGTGCCAGCAGAGAATGGACTAGCGGGATGCCAACAGATACGCAGTATTTT.

The chain uses TRBV28 and TRBJ2-3; 7 bases are shared with TRBD1. Trimming removed 6 bases from V and 1 base from J; junction bases left unmatched: 1. The germline V gene encodes CDR1 MDHEN and CDR2 SYDVKM. The CDR3 length is 13 residues. CDR3 sequence: CASRGTGTDTQYF. Written as DNA, the CDR3 is TGTGCCAGCAGAGGGACAGGCACAGATACGCAGTATTTT.

The chain has TRBV30 and TRBJ2-7; perhaps TRBD2 as D (6 bases). Trimming shortened V by 0 bases and J by 1 base, and 13 bases separated the two germline ends. The CDR3 is made up of 15 amino acids. Germline V gene lookup returns CDR1 GTSNPN and CDR2 SVGIG (reference sequence). CDR3 sequence (DNA): TGTGCCTGGAGTGTGTGGGACGGAGGGTCCTACGAGCAGTACTTC. It codes for CAWSVWDGGSYEQYF. The variable domain in full, completed from reference TRBV30 and TRBJ2-7, reads SQTIHQWPATLVQPVGSPLSLECTVEGTSNPNLYWYRQAAGRGLQLLFYSVGIGQISSEVPQNLSASRPQDRQFILSSKKLLLSDSGFYLCAWSVWDGGSYEQYFGPGTRLTVT.

The genes are TRBV28 and TRBJ1-1, with 8 nucleotides matching TRBD1. Trimming cost V 4 bases and J 5 bases; bases outside gene matches: 6. The CDR3 spans 14 residues. Germline V gene sequence: CDR1 MDHEN, CDR2 SYDVKM. The CDR3 DNA reads TGTGCCAGCAGTTGGACAGGGAAGGGAACTGAAGCTTTCTTT. Its protein product is CASSWTGKGTEAFF.

The gene calls are TRBV2 and TRBJ1-1; D gene uncertain. CDR1 is SNHLY, CDR2 FYNNEI, per germline. This CDR3 spans 13 amino acids. The V end was cut by 2 bases, the J end by 3 bases, with 7 bases between. As DNA, the CDR3 is TGTGCCAGCAGTGAAATGGAGGACACTGAAGCTTTCTTT. Translating it yields CASSEMEDTEAFF.

V usage is TRBV9 and J usage is TRBJ1-5; unclear D gene. Germline lookup yields CDR1 SGDLS and CDR2 YYNGEE. CDR3 length equals 13 residues. V was shortened by 0 bases and J by 8 bases, with 9 bases between the two germline ends. CDR3 residues: CASSVESEEPQHF. The DNA of the CDR3 is TGTGCCAGCAGCGTAGAAAGTGAGGAGCCCCAGCATTTT.

The chain links TRBV28 to TRBJ2-1, with a possible D match to TRBD1 (6 bases). V gave up 7 bases and J gave up 2 bases, with 18 bases separating them. The CDR3 consists of 16 residues. CDR1 is MDHEN and CDR2 is SYDVKM in the germline V gene. The CDR3 here is CASISGAAFPYNEQFF. The CDR3 DNA reads as TGTGCCAGCATATCAGGGGCCGCTTTTCCCTACAATGAGCAGTTCTTC. Complete variable domain (other parts from reference TRBV28 and TRBJ2-1): DVKVTQSSRYLVKRTGEKVFLECVQDMDHENMFWYRQDPGLGLRLIYFSYDVKMKEKGDIPEGYSVSREKKERFSLILESASTNQTSMYLCASISGAAFPYNEQFFGPGTRLTVL.

The rearrangement links TRBV5-1 to TRBJ2-2, with 7 bases lining up with TRBD1. The CDR3 length is 13 residues. Germline trimming cut 6 bases from V and 7 bases from J; bases unmatched to any gene: 6. Germline CDR1 and CDR2: SGHRS and YFSETQ. The CDR3 is CASMVQGFGELFF. CDR3 nucleotides: TGCGCCAGCATGGTACAGGGGTTCGGGGAGCTGTTTTTT.

CDR3 sequence: CASSGLRGPQHF. CDR3 DNA: TGTGCCAGCAGCGGCCTCAGAGGGCCCCAGCATTTT. This rearrangement joins TRBV25-1 to TRBJ1-5; D is unclear. This CDR3 has 12 residues. Trimming pared 6 bases from V and 9 bases from J, leaving 12 bases between. Germline CDR1 reads MGHDK; CDR2 reads SYGVNS.

DNA of the CDR3: TGTGCCAGCAGTTCTGGGGGGTCGGGTGTGCCCCAGCATTTT. This translates into CASSSGGSGVPQHF. The chain uses TRBV28 and TRBJ1-5; D possibly corresponds to TRBD1 (5 bases). Germline CDR1 MDHEN, CDR2 SYDVKM. The CDR3 has 14 amino acids. The V end was cut by 4 bases, the J end by 9 bases, with 16 bases between.

The rearrangement links TRBV21-1 to TRBJ2-2; the D segment call TRBD1 is taken from the table without a DNA check. TRBV21-1 is a pseudogene locus. The length of the CDR3 is 18 residues. CDR3 loop: CASSKALRTAFFTGELFF. As DNA, the CDR3 is TGTGCCAGCAGCAAAGCGCTTCGGACAGCTTTCTTCACCGGGGAGCTGTTTTTT.

V usage is TRBV14 and J usage is TRBJ1-4, with no clear D. This CDR3 has 19 amino acids. The V end lost 1 base, the J end lost 0 bases, and 18 bases lay between the germline ends. CDR1 and CDR2 (germline): SGHDN, FVKESK. The CDR3 loop reads CASSQGLWASLATNEKLFF. The CDR3 nucleotides read TGTGCCAGCAGCCAAGGGTTATGGGCGAGCCTCGCAACTAATGAAAAACTGTTTTTT. Based on the CDR3 plus reference TRBV14 and TRBJ1-4, the full variable domain is EAGVTQFPSHSVIEKGQTVTLRCDPISGHDNLYWYRRVMGKEIKFLLHFVKESKQDESGMPNNRFLAERTGGTYSTLKVQPAELEDSGVYFCASSQGLWASLATNEKLFFGSGTQLSVL.

The chain employs TRBV6-1 and TRBJ1-1; D unclear. Trimming took off 2 bases at V and 3 bases at J, with 4 bases between the two ends. Germline-derived CDR1 and CDR2 are MNHNS and SASEGT. The CDR3 totals 12 residues. The CDR3 nucleotides are TGTGCCAGCAGTGAACGGGACACTGAAGCTTTCTTT. The encoded protein is CASSERDTEAFF.

This clone appeared once. The chain employs TRBV7-3 and TRBJ2-2; D might be TRBD2 (7 bases). Trimming shortened V by 6 bases and J by 3 bases, and 14 bases separated the two germline ends. Germline CDR1 is SGHTA and CDR2 is FQGTGA. The CDR3 extends over 15 amino acids. In DNA form, the CDR3 reads TGTGCCAGCAGGCCGGAGGGGGGGTACACCGGGGAGCTGTTTTTT. It yields the protein CASRPEGGYTGELFF.

The chain is built from TRBV7-3 and TRBJ2-1; perhaps TRBD2 as D (5 bases). Germline CDR1 and CDR2: SGHTA and FQGTGA. CDR3 size: 16 residues. With 5 bases removed from V and 2 bases from J, the gap between germline ends came to 16 bases. DNA for the CDR3: TGTGCCAGCAGCAACGTAGGAGGAGTAGCCTACAATGAGCAGTTCTTC. The encoded protein is CASSNVGGVAYNEQFF.

This chain connects TRBV6-6 to TRBJ1-1; 7 bases align to TRBD1. The V and J ends lost 0 bases and 2 bases, in that order; junction bases with no gene match: 3. This CDR3 has 15 residues. CDR1 MNHNY and CDR2 SVGAGI come from the germline V gene (reference sequence). CDR3 in amino acids: CASSYSGQENTEAFF. In DNA, the CDR3 is TGTGCCAGCAGTTACTCCGGACAGGAAAACACTGAAGCTTTCTTT.

The V gene is TRBV29-1, the J gene TRBJ1-2; a possible D gene is TRBD1 (6 bases). Germline V gives CDR1 SQVTM, CDR2 ANQGSEA. The CDR3 runs to 14 residues. V was shortened by 6 bases and J by 2 bases, with 16 bases between the two germline ends. CDR3 region: CSVEGGAVNYGYTF. CDR3 DNA: TGCAGCGTGGAGGGGGGGGCGGTCAACTATGGCTACACCTTC.

This sequence joins TRBV11-2 and TRBJ2-1; D is ambiguous. CDR3 length equals 13 residues. Germline-derived CDR1 and CDR2 are SGHAT and FQNNGV. Trimming took off 6 bases at V and 9 bases at J, with 15 bases between the two ends. CDR3 amino acids: CASRFLGGSEQFF. The CDR3 DNA reads as TGTGCCAGCAGGTTCCTTGGCGGCAGTGAGCAGTTCTTC.

The J gene is TRBJ2-5, the V gene TRBV19, with 7 nucleotides matching TRBD1. The CDR3 sequence is 15 residues long. Per germline, CDR1 LNHDA and CDR2 SQIVND (reference sequence). The trim removed 8 bases at V and 0 bases at J, leaving 9 bases unmatched. This CDR3 reads CASASGTVNQETQYF. The CDR3 nucleotides read TGTGCCAGTGCCTCCGGGACAGTTAACCAAGAGACCCAGTACTTC.

The genes are TRBV2 and TRBJ1-5, with 8 bases fitting TRBD1. The CDR3 contains 17 residues. The germline V gene encodes CDR1 SNHLY and CDR2 FYNNEI. The junction had 12 bases not matched to a gene; V was cut back by 8 bases and J by 0 bases. CDR3 nucleotide sequence: TGTGCCAGCGACCCGACAGGGGAGGAATATAGCAATCAGCCCCAGCATTTT. It is translated as CASDPTGEEYSNQPQHF.

The chain carries TRBV2 and TRBJ2-7, with D possibly being TRBD1 (6 bases). Germline CDR1 and CDR2: SNHLY and FYNNEI. The length of the CDR3 is 14 residues. V dropped 5 bases and J dropped 5 bases, with 16 bases sitting between them. The CDR3 region is CASSSTGMGHEQYF. The CDR3 DNA follows: TGTGCCAGCAGTTCCACAGGGATGGGACACGAGCAGTACTTC.

The chain has TRBV28 and TRBJ1-5, with 9 bases fitting TRBD1. The CDR3 covers 14 residues. Germline V gene data show CDR1 as MDHEN and CDR2 as SYDVKM. Germline trimming cut 6 bases from V and 3 bases from J; bases unmatched to any gene: 3. The CDR3 is CASRTQGANQPQHF. The CDR3 DNA is TGTGCCAGCAGGACACAGGGGGCCAATCAGCCCCAGCATTTT.

V usage is TRBV7-9 and J usage is TRBJ2-7; TRBD2 agrees at 10 bases. The CDR3 totals 14 residues. The germline CDR1 and CDR2 sequences are SEHNR and FQNEAQ (reference sequence). J was trimmed by 6 bases and V by 2 bases; bases with no gene match: 4. CDR3 bases: TGTGCCAGCAGCTTAACTAGCGGGGCAGGCGAGCAGTACTTC. Protein sequence: CASSLTSGAGEQYF.

The chain links TRBV2 to TRBJ1-2, with TRBD1 matching 9 bases. Germline assignment: CDR1 SNHLY and CDR2 FYNNEI. V dropped 6 bases and J dropped 4; count of bases not matched to a gene: 6. CDR3 length: 14 amino acids. CDR3 in amino acids: CASRAGTGPYGYTF. The CDR3 nucleotides read TGTGCCAGCAGGGCCGGGACAGGGCCCTATGGCTACACCTTC.

This clone was picked up one time. This chain connects TRBV27 to TRBJ2-1; no reliable D call. There are 16 residues in the CDR3. The germline CDR1 and CDR2 sequences are MNHEY and SMNVEV (reference sequence). V lost 3 bases, J lost 1 base, and 13 bases lay in between. CDR3 bases: TGTGCCAGCAGTTTTTGGCCCGCCCAGTCCTACAATGAGCAGTTCTTC. Translating gives CASSFWPAQSYNEQFF.

The V and J genes are TRBV7-9 and TRBJ2-5; tentatively, D is TRBD1 (6 bases). Between the trimmed V and J ends, which lost 3 bases and 6 bases, there was a span of 17 bases. Germline V CDR1 and CDR2: SEHNR, FQNEAQ (reference sequence). The CDR3 contains 15 residues. The CDR3 DNA follows: TGTGCCAGCAGCTTTGATGAACAGGGTTTTAAGACCCAGTACTTC. Protein product: CASSFDEQGFKTQYF.

This clone was recorded once. The V gene is TRBV6-1, the J gene TRBJ2-3; D possibly corresponds to TRBD2 (5 bases). Germline loops: CDR1 MNHNS, CDR2 SASEGT. This CDR3 spans 12 amino acids. Between the trimmed V and J ends, which lost 4 bases and 4 bases, there was a span of 6 bases. CDR3 loop: CASSVLADTQYF. The CDR3 nucleotides are TGTGCCAGCAGTGTACTAGCAGATACGCAGTATTTT.

The V call is TRBV28, the J call TRBJ2-7, with 8 nucleotides matching TRBD2. CDR3 length equals 15 residues. CDR1 MDHEN and CDR2 SYDVKM come from the germline V gene. V shed 5 bases, J shed 4 bases, and the junction held 10 bases outside the gene matches. The chain's CDR3 is CASSAPGGTGYEQYF. The CDR3 DNA reads as TGTGCCAGCAGTGCCCCGGGAGGGACCGGGTACGAGCAGTACTTC.

The chain is built from TRBV10-3 and TRBJ2-7; TRBD2 might be the D (5 bases). Deletions cut 0 bases from V and 2 bases from J, with 11 bases between. Germline V gene data show CDR1 as ENHRY and CDR2 as SYGVKD. This CDR3 contains 15 residues. For the CDR3, the DNA is TGTGCCATCAGTGAGTCTAGGACTCAAACCTACGAGCAGTACTTC. The encoded protein is CAISESRTQTYEQYF.